Each of the 28 T cell receptor beta chains below was sequenced from the same sample in a study of blood T cell repertoires in COVID-19. The table came from immunoSEQ multiplex PCR; TCRdb's copy has only in-frame clones and leaves some out. The table has over 150,000 clones, about 88% seen once; the top ten hold 15% to 20%. Sequencing was performed on peripheral blood. The receptor source for this set is a man aged 45-65 years with COVID-19, enrolled during active disease.

This clone has only a few counts. This chain uses TRBV19 with TRBJ1-4; unclear D gene. The CDR3 runs to 15 residues. Germline CDR1 and CDR2: LNHDA and SQIVND (reference sequence). Trimming took 4 bases from V and 4 from J, leaving 13 bases between them. This CDR3 reads CASSTNSNINEKLFF. The DNA for the CDR3 is TGTGCCAGTAGTACTAACAGCAACATTAATGAAAAACTGTTTTTT.

V is TRBV18 and J is TRBJ2-3; TRBD1 might be the D (6 bases). The CDR3 loop spans 13 amino acids. In germline, CDR1 is KGHSH, CDR2 LQKENI. V was shortened by 2 bases and J by 6 bases, with 9 bases between the two germline ends. DNA of the CDR3: TGTGCCAGCTCACCAGGCAGGGGCGATACGCAGTATTTT. Its translation is CASSPGRGDTQYF.

Written as DNA, the CDR3 is TGTGCCAGCAGATACACAGGGGCGTTGGAGGGCTACACCTTC. Its protein is CASRYTGALEGYTF. The chain carries TRBV27 and TRBJ1-2; 7 bases are shared with TRBD1. The CDR3 is 14 amino acids. V was clipped by 6 bases and J by 8 bases; unmatched bases: 12. CDR1 is MNHEY, CDR2 SMNVEV, per germline (reference sequence).

This sequence joins TRBV27 and TRBJ2-7; TRBD1 aligns across 7 bases. Germline V gene sequence: CDR1 MNHEY, CDR2 SMNVEV (reference sequence). The junction had 7 bases not matched to a gene; V was cut back by 6 bases and J by 2 bases. The CDR3 spans 14 residues. Written as DNA, the CDR3 is TGTGCCAGCAGGCCAACGGGACAGCCCTACGAGCAGTACTTC. Protein sequence: CASRPTGQPYEQYF.

J is TRBJ1-4 and V is TRBV2; 7 positions agree with TRBD1. The germline CDR1 and CDR2 sequences are SNHLY and FYNNEI. V lost 6 bases, J lost 5 bases, and 9 bases stayed unmatched. This CDR3 has 15 amino acids. This chain's CDR3 is CASRQTGQKNEKLFF. The CDR3 nucleotides are TGTGCCAGCAGACAAACGGGACAGAAGAATGAAAAACTGTTTTTT.

This sequence joins TRBV19 and TRBJ1-1; D is perhaps TRBD1 (6 bases). V was trimmed by 5 bases and J by 4 bases, leaving 14 bases between them. This CDR3 comprises 14 residues. Germline V gives CDR1 LNHDA, CDR2 SQIVND (reference sequence). As DNA, the CDR3 is TGTGCCAGTAGTCCCACAGGGTCGGTCACTGAAGCTTTCTTT. This encodes CASSPTGSVTEAFF.

This clone was seen a handful of times. The gene calls are TRBV9 and TRBJ1-3; maybe TRBD1 (5 bases). Trimming removed 4 bases from V and 0 bases from J, with 14 bases in between. Germline CDR1 is SGDLS and CDR2 is YYNGEE. The CDR3 loop spans 16 amino acids. Here the CDR3 reads CASSPGAGGSGNTIYF. The CDR3 coding sequence is TGTGCCAGCAGCCCAGGAGCCGGGGGCTCTGGAAACACCATATATTTT.

The chain recombines TRBV5-1 with TRBJ1-2; tentatively, D is TRBD1 (5 bases). V lost 4 bases, J lost 0 bases, and 10 bases lay in between. Germline V gene data show CDR1 as SGHRS and CDR2 as YFSETQ. The CDR3 is 14 amino acids. DNA for the CDR3: TGCGCCAGCAGCCACGACAGAGCTAACTATGGCTACACCTTC. It codes for CASSHDRANYGYTF.

The table lists this clone with many counts. The chain joins TRBV30 to TRBJ2-7; TRBD2 agrees at 9 bases. Germline CDR1 reads GTSNPN; CDR2 reads SVGIG (reference sequence). Germline trimming cut 4 bases from V and 2 bases from J; bases unmatched to any gene: 18. There are 18 residues in the CDR3. This chain's CDR3 is CAWNPLDSGGPPAYEQYF. CDR3 coding DNA: TGTGCCTGGAACCCCCTTGATAGCGGGGGACCGCCGGCCTACGAGCAGTACTTC.

The chain uses TRBV10-3 and TRBJ2-7; 7 bases map to TRBD2. This CDR3 has 13 residues. Germline loops: CDR1 ENHRY, CDR2 SYGVKD. V lost 8 bases and J lost 0; bases outside the gene matches: 4. The chain's CDR3 is CAIGSGDSYEQYF. In DNA form, the CDR3 reads TGTGCCATCGGGAGCGGGGACTCCTACGAGCAGTACTTC.

This rearrangement joins TRBV10-3 to TRBJ1-1, with 7 bases fitting TRBD1. V was pared by 10 bases and J by 0 bases, with 8 bases of the junction left unmatched. Germline-derived CDR1 and CDR2 are ENHRY and SYGVKD. CDR3 length equals 14 residues. The CDR3 coding sequence is TGTGCCACCCAACTGGGACAGTTGAACACTGAAGCTTTCTTT. Its translation is CATQLGQLNTEAFF.

The chain links TRBV5-4 to TRBJ2-5; 11 bases agree with TRBD2. Germline CDR1 reads SGHNT; CDR2 reads YYREEE (reference sequence). Trimming at V came to 4 bases and at J to 5 bases, leaving 7 bases not matched to a gene. The length of the CDR3 is 15 residues. DNA of the CDR3: TGTGCCAGCAGCCTGGGGTCTAGCGGGGGGGAGACCCAGTACTTC. Its protein product is CASSLGSSGGETQYF.

The chain has TRBV10-3 and TRBJ2-2; weak D call: TRBD1 (6 bases). Per germline, CDR1 ENHRY and CDR2 SYGVKD. There are 13 residues in the CDR3. Trimming left V 11 bases short and J 4 bases short, with 14 bases between. The CDR3 sequence: CASRDTVTGELFF. The CDR3 DNA is TGTGCCTCCCGGGACACGGTCACCGGGGAGCTGTTTTTT.

This chain joins TRBV2 and TRBJ1-5; the D is unclear. The CDR3 sequence is 15 residues long. V was trimmed by 6 bases and J by 1 base, leaving 13 bases between them. CDR1 SNHLY and CDR2 FYNNEI come from the germline V gene. CDR3 sequence reads: CASRNREGSNQPQHF. For the CDR3, the DNA is TGTGCCAGCAGAAACCGGGAAGGGAGCAATCAGCCCCAGCATTTT.

This clone was found a few times. V usage is TRBV11-2 and J usage is TRBJ1-6, with 7 positions matching TRBD1. This CDR3 is built from 17 residues. The junction had 14 bases not matched to a gene; V was cut back by 5 bases and J by 7 bases. Germline V lookup: CDR1 SGHAT, CDR2 FQNNGV. CDR3 protein: CASSQPIQGSKNSPLHF. DNA for the CDR3: TGTGCCAGCAGCCAACCCATACAGGGGTCTAAAAATTCACCCCTCCACTTT.

The chain carries TRBV3-1 (or the pseudogene TRBV3-2) and TRBJ2-7; tentatively, D is TRBD2 (5 bases). The V gene's germline CDR1 is LGHDT and CDR2 YNNKEL (reference sequence). The V end lost 8 bases, the J end lost 6 bases, and 14 bases lay between the germline ends. There are 12 residues in the CDR3. The CDR3 DNA sequence: TGTGCCAGCGGTAGAGGAGGCGGCGAGCAGTACTTC. Residues: CASGRGGGEQYF.

This clone was counted once. The J gene is TRBJ2-4, the V gene TRBV6-1; 7 bases fit TRBD2. J gave up 9 bases and V 3 bases, and 8 bases lay outside the gene matches. Germline lookup yields CDR1 MNHNS and CDR2 SASEGT. This CDR3 has 14 amino acids. CDR3 nucleotide sequence: TGTGCCAGCAGTGAGACCCTTCCGGGGGGCATTCAGTACTTC. As protein: CASSETLPGGIQYF.

The chain couples TRBV13 to TRBJ1-1, with 9 bases aligning to TRBD1. Unmatched junction bases numbered 8, after V lost 4 bases and J lost 5 bases. CDR3 size: 15 residues. Per the germline V gene, CDR1 is PRHDT and CDR2 is FYEKMQ (reference sequence). The chain's CDR3 is CASSYRDRAGTEAFF. The CDR3 bases are TGTGCCAGCAGCTACAGGGACAGGGCCGGGACTGAAGCTTTCTTT.

The V gene is TRBV7-2, the J gene TRBJ1-2, with 8 bases lining up with TRBD1. This CDR3 is built from 15 residues. Trimming removed 2 bases from V and 4 bases from J; junction bases left unmatched: 6. Looked up from germline, CDR1 is SGHTA and CDR2 is FQGNSA. The CDR3 loop reads CASSLWGTGSYGYTF. The CDR3 DNA reads as TGTGCCAGCAGCTTATGGGGGACAGGAAGCTATGGCTACACCTTC.

This chain connects TRBV4-2 to TRBJ2-3, with TRBD2 matching over 14 bases. This CDR3 has 16 amino acids. The germline gives CDR1 LGHNA, CDR2 YNFKEQ. V shed 1 base and J 3 bases; nucleotides not matched to a gene: 0. CDR3 amino acids: CASSQGTSGRTDTQYF. As DNA, the CDR3 is TGTGCCAGCAGCCAAGGGACTAGCGGGAGGACAGATACGCAGTATTTT.

The rearrangement links TRBV10-1 to TRBJ2-1; the D gene is possibly TRBD2 (5 bases). Per the germline V gene, CDR1 is WNHNN and CDR2 is SYGVQD (reference sequence). The CDR3 has 15 amino acids. Trimming pared 3 bases from V and 3 bases from J, leaving 12 bases between. CDR3 bases: TGCGCCAGCAGTGATGGTAGCGCGGGCTACAATGAGCAGTTCTTC. It specifies CASSDGSAGYNEQFF.

This rearrangement joins TRBV19 to TRBJ2-3, with D possibly TRBD1 on 5 matching bases. CDR3 length equals 14 residues. Germline CDR1 LNHDA, CDR2 SQIVND (reference sequence). The V end was cut by 6 bases, the J end by 2 bases, with 12 bases between. CDR3 sequence: CASSLDILTDTQYF. Written as DNA, the CDR3 is TGTGCCAGTAGCCTGGACATCCTCACAGATACGCAGTATTTT. Full variable domain (rest looked up from reference TRBV19 and TRBJ2-3): DGGITQSPKYLFRKEGQNVTLSCEQNLNHDAMYWYRQDPGQGLRLIYYSQIVNDFQKGDIAEGYSVSREKKESFPLTVTSAQKNPTAFYLCASSLDILTDTQYFGPGTRLTVL.

This chain joins TRBV3-1 (or the pseudogene TRBV3-2) and TRBJ1-3; D is ambiguous. The CDR3 is 13 amino acids. Germline V gene lookup returns CDR1 LGHDT and CDR2 YNNKEL (reference sequence). Trimming left V 10 bases short and J 3 bases short, with 13 bases between. CDR3 bases: TGTGCCACCCGATCGAACAGTGGAAACACCATATATTTT. Its protein is CATRSNSGNTIYF.

The V gene is TRBV6-5, the J gene TRBJ1-4; perhaps TRBD1 as D (6 bases). This CDR3 is 15 amino acids long. CDR1 is MNHEY and CDR2 is SVGAGI in the germline V gene. Trimming cost V 5 bases and J 0 bases, with 10 bases left between them. The CDR3 is CASSRGFATNEKLFF. The CDR3 coding sequence is TGTGCCAGCAGTAGGGGGTTTGCAACTAATGAAAAACTGTTTTTT.

CDR3 amino acids: CASSQGLVSSEQYF. For the CDR3, the DNA is TGTGCCAGCAGCCAGGGACTAGTATCTTCCGAGCAGTACTTC. The chain carries TRBV5-6 and TRBJ2-7, with 8 nucleotides matching TRBD2. CDR3 length equals 14 residues. Germline V gene lookup returns CDR1 SGHDT and CDR2 YYEEEE. V shed 4 bases, J shed 6 bases, and the junction held 9 bases outside the gene matches.

This sequence joins TRBV7-3 and TRBJ2-7, with D possibly being TRBD2 (6 bases). CDR1 and CDR2 (germline): SGHTA, FQGTGA. The CDR3 totals 15 residues. Trimming pared 4 bases from V and 0 bases from J, leaving 13 bases between. The CDR3 here is CASSYAGPASYEQYF. The CDR3 DNA sequence: TGTGCCAGCAGCTACGCGGGGCCTGCCTCCTACGAGCAGTACTTC.

V gene TRBV2 combines with J gene TRBJ1-2, with a weak D call TRBD1 (5 bases). The V gene's germline CDR1 is SNHLY and CDR2 FYNNEI. The CDR3 sequence is 14 residues long. Trimming removed 2 bases at V and 6 bases at J, with 13 bases between. The CDR3 region is CASSENSGIDGYTF. The CDR3 DNA follows: TGTGCCAGCAGTGAAAATTCAGGGATTGATGGCTACACCTTC.

The chain uses TRBV6-5 and TRBJ2-2; tentative D call: TRBD2 (6 bases). Trimming left V 10 bases short and J 1 base short, with 13 bases between. The CDR3 spans 14 residues. From germline, CDR1 is MNHEY and CDR2 SVGAGI. DNA for the CDR3: TGTGCCACCTCGCTGGGACTGAACACCGGGGAGCTGTTTTTT. Translating it yields CATSLGLNTGELFF.